The T cell receptor beta chain under discussion was sequenced for a study of T cells after yellow fever vaccination. Using its own MiXCR run on the 5' RACE reads, TCRdb lists one record per CDR3 protein. The sample comprises some 320,000 distinct CDR3 sequences, 7.5% to 9.5% of which are singletons, and around 3.3% rests with the top ten. CDR1 is KGHDR, CDR2 SFDVKD, per germline. There are 17 residues in the CDR3. With 5 bases removed from V and 1 base from J, the gap between germline ends came to 19 bases. This clonotype was detected ten times or more. This sequence was found in a man younger than 35 who received the YFV17D yellow fever vaccine. V gene TRBV24-1 combines with J gene TRBJ1-2, with D maybe TRBD1 (5 bases). This specimen consisted of CD4+ T cells sorted from PBMCs, obtained 5 days after the yellow fever booster vaccination. CDR3 nucleotides: TGTGCCACCAGTGCCTCAGCCCGGGACCCGGATAACTATGGCTACACCTTC. Protein product: CATSASARDPDNYGYTF.